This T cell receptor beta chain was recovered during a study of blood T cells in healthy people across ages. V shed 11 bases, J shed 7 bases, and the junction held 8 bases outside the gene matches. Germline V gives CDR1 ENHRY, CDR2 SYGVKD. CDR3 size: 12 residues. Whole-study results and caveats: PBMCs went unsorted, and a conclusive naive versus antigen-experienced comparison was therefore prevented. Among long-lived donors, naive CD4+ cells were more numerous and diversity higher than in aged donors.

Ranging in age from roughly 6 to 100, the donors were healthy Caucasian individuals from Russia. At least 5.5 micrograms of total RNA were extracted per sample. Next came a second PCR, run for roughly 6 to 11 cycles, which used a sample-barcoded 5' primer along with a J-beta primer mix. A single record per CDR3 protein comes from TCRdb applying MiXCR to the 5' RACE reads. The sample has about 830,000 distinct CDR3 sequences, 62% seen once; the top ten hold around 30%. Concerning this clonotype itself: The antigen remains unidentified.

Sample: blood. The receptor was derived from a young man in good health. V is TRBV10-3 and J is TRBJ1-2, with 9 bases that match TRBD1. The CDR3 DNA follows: TGTGCCCACCGGGACAGGGACATTGGCTACACCTTC. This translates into CAHRDRDIGYTF.